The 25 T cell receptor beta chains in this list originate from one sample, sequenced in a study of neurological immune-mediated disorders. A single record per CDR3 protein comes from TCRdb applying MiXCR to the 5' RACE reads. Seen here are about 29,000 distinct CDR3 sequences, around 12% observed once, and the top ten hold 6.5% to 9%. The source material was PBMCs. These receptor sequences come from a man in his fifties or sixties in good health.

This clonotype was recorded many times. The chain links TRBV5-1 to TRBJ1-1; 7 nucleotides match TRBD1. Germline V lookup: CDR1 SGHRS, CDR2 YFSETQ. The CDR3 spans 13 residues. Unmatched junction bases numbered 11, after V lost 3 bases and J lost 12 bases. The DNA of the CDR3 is TGCGCCAGCAGCTGGGAACAGGGGTTGGGGACTTTCTTT. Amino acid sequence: CASSWEQGLGTFF.

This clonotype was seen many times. CDR3 loop: CSAQGLQSGNVRETQYF. The CDR3 bases are TGCAGTGCGCAAGGACTCCAAAGCGGGAACGTAAGAGAGACCCAGTACTTC. The chain joins TRBV20-1 to TRBJ2-5, with 7 bases fitting TRBD2. Trimming removed 6 bases from V and 4 bases from J; junction bases left unmatched: 20. The CDR3 has 17 amino acids. Germline CDR1 is DFQATT and CDR2 is SNEGSKA (reference sequence).

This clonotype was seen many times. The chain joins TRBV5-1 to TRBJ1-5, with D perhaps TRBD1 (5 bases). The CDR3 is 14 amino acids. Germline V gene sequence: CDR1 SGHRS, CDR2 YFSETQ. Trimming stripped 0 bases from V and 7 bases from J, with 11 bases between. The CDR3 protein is CASSLEGHGQPQHF. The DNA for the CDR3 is TGCGCCAGCAGCTTGGAGGGGCACGGCCAGCCCCAGCATTTT.

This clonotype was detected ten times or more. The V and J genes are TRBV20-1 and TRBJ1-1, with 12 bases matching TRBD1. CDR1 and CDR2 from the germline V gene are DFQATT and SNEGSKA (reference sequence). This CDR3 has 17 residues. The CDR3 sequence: CIAGTGGYMSVDTEAFF. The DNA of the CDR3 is TGCATCGCCGGGACAGGGGGCTATATGAGTGTGGACACTGAAGCTTTCTTT.

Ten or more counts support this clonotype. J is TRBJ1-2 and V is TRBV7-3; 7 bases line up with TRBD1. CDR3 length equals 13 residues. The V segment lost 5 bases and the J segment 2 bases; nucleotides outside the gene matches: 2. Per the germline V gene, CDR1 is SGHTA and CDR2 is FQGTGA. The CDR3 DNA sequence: TGTGCCAGCAGCCGGGGACAGAACTATGGCTACACCTTC. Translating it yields CASSRGQNYGYTF.

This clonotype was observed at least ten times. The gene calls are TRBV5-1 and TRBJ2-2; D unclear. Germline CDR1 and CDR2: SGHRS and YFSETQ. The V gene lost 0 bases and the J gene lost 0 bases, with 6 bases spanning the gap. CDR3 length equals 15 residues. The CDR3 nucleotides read TGCGCCAGCAGCTTGGGTGCTACGAACACCGGGGAGCTGTTTTTT. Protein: CASSLGATNTGELFF.

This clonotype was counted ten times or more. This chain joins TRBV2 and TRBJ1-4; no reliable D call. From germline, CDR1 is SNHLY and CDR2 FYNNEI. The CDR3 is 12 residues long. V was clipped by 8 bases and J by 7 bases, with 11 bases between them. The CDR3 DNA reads TGTGCCAGCCTCGAATCCCCTGAAAAACTGTTTTTT. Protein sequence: CASLESPEKLFF.

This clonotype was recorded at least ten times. DNA for the CDR3: TGTGCCAGCAGCCAAGTCTGGAGGGATAATGAGCAGTTCTTC. This sequence encodes CASSQVWRDNEQFF. The chain joins TRBV3-1 to TRBJ2-1; D is perhaps TRBD2 (6 bases). Trimming left V 1 base short and J 7 bases short, with 11 bases between. The CDR3 is 14 amino acids. The germline gives CDR1 LGHDT, CDR2 YNNKEL (reference sequence).

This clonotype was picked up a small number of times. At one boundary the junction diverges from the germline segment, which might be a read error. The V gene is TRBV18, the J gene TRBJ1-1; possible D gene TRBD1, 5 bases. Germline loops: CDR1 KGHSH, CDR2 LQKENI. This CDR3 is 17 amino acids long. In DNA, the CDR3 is TGTGCCAGCTCCAACTCCCTAGGGCAGGGTATGAACACTGAAGATTTCTTT. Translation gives CASSNSLGQGMNTEDFF.

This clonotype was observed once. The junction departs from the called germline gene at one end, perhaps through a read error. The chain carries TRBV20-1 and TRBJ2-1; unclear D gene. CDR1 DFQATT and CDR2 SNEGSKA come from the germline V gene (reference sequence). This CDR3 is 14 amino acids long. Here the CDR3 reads CSARRGPRWNEQFF. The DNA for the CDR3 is TGCAGCGCTAGGAGAGGCCCGCGTTGGAATGAGCAGTTCTTC.

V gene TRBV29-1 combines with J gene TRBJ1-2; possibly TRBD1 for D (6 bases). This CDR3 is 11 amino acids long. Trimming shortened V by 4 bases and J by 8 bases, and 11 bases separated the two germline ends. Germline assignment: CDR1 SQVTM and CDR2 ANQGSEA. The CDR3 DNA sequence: TGCAGCGTTGTACAGGACAGCGGCTACACCTTC. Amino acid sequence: CSVVQDSGYTF.

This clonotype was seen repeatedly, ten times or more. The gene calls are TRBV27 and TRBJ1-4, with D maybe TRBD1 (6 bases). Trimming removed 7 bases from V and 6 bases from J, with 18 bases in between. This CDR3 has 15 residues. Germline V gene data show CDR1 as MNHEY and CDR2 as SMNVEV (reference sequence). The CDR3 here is CASNPTGGRYEKLFF. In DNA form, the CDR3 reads TGTGCCAGCAACCCTACCGGGGGGCGTTATGAAAAACTGTTTTTT.

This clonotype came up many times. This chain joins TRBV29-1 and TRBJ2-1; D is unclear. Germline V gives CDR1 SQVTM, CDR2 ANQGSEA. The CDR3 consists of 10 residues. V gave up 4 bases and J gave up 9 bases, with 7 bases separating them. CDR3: CSVGDFEQFF. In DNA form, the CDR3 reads TGCAGCGTTGGCGATTTTGAGCAGTTCTTC.

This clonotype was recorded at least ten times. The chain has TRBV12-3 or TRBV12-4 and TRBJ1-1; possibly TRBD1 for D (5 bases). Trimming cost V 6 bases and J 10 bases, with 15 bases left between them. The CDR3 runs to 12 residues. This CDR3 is CASSQDTARAFF. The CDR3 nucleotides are TGTGCCAGCAGCCAGGACACCGCTAGAGCTTTCTTT.

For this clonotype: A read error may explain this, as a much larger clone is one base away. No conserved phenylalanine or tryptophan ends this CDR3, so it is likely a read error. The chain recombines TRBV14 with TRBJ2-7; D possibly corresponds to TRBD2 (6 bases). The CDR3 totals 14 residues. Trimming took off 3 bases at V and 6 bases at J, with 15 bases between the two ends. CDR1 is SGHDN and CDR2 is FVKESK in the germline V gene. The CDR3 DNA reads TGTGCCAGCAGCCACCGAAAACGGGACTGCGAGCAGTACTCC. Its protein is CASSHRKRDCEQYS.

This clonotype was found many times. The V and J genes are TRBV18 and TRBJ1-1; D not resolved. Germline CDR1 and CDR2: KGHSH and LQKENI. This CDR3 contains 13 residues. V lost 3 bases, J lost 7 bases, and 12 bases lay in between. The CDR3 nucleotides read TGTGCCAGCTCACCTAGCATCGGTGGTGAAGCTTTCTTT. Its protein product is CASSPSIGGEAFF.

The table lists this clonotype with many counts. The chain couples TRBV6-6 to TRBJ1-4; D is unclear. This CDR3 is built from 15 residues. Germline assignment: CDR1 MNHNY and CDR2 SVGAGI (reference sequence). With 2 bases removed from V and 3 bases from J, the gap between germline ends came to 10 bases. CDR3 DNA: TGTGCCAGCAGTTACGGGCGTGGGTCTAATGAAAAACTGTTTTTT. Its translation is CASSYGRGSNEKLFF.

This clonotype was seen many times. CDR3 protein: CASSLGTGGNQPQHF. The CDR3 DNA sequence: TGCGCCAGCAGCTTGGGGACAGGGGGCAATCAGCCCCAGCATTTT. The rearrangement uses TRBV5-1 and TRBJ1-5; 9 bases are a match to TRBD1. Germline-derived CDR1 and CDR2 are SGHRS and YFSETQ. V was clipped by 0 bases and J by 2 bases; unmatched bases: 0. The CDR3 extends over 15 amino acids.

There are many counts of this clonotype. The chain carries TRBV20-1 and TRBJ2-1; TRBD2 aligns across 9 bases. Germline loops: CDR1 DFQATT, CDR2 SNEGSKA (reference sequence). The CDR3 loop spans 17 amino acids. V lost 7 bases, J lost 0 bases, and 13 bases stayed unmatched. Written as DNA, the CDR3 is TGCAGTGTTTTTGTGGCGGGAGGGTGGAGCTCCTACAATGAGCAGTTCTTC. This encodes CSVFVAGGWSSYNEQFF.

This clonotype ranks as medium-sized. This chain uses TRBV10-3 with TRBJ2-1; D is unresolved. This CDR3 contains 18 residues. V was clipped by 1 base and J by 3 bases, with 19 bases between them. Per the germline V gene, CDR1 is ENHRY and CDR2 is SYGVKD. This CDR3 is CAISELFDFGDFYNEQFF. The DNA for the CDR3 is TGTGCCATCAGTGAGTTATTTGACTTCGGTGATTTCTACAATGAGCAGTTCTTC.

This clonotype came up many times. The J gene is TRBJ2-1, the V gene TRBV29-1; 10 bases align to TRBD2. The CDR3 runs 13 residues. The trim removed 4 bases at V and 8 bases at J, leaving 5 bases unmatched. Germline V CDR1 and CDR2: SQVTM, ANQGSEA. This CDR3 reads CSVGRLAGDEQFF. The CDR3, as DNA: TGCAGCGTTGGGAGGCTAGCGGGAGATGAGCAGTTCTTC.

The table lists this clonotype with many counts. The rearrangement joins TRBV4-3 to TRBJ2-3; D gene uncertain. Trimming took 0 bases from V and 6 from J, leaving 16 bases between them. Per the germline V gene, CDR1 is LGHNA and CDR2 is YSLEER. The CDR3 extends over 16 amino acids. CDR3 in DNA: TGCGCCAGCAGCCAAGACAGGCTATCTTCTAGGGATACGCAGTATTTT. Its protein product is CASSQDRLSSRDTQYF.

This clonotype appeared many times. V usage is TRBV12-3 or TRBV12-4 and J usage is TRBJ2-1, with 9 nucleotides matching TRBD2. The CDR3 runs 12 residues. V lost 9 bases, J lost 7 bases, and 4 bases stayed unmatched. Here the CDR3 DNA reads TGTGCCAGTAGCGGGAGAGTTAATGAGCAGTTCTTC. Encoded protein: CASSGRVNEQFF.

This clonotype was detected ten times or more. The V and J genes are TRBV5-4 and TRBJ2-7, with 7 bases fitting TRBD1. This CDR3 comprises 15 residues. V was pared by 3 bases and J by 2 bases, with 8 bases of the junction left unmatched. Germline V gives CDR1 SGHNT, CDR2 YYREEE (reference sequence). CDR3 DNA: TGTGCCAGCAGCTGGACAGGCAAATATCCCTACGAGCAGTACTTC. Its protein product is CASSWTGKYPYEQYF.

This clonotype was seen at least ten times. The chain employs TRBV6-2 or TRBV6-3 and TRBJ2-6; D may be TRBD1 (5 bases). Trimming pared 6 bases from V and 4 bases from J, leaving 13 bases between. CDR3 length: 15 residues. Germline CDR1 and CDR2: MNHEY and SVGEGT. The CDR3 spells CASRPQGSGANVLTF. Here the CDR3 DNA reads TGTGCCAGCAGACCCCAGGGTTCCGGGGCCAACGTCCTGACTTTC.